The 26 T cell receptor beta chains in this list originate from one sample, sequenced in a study of blood T cell repertoires in COVID-19. The table came from immunoSEQ multiplex PCR; TCRdb's copy has only in-frame clones and leaves some out. The sample has approximately 670,000 clones; approximately 90% are singletons. Sequencing was done on a sample of peripheral blood. The receptor set was obtained from a woman aged 18-30 years with acute or convalescent COVID-19.

This chain joins TRBV19 and TRBJ1-1; TRBD1 matches 8 bases. The CDR3 consists of 14 residues. Germline V gene lookup returns CDR1 LNHDA and CDR2 SQIVND (reference sequence). Losses at the gene ends were 5 bases for V and 0 bases for J; bases not matched to a gene: 2. CDR3 residues: CASSRTGMNTEAFF. As DNA, the CDR3 is TGTGCCAGTAGTCGGACAGGGATGAACACTGAAGCTTTCTTT.

Comment on this clone: One end of the junction is discordant with germline, which a read error may explain. The J gene is TRBJ1-2, the V gene TRBV19; unclear D gene. The CDR3 contains 13 residues. CDR1 is LNHDA and CDR2 is SQIVND in the germline V gene (reference sequence). DNA of the CDR3: TGTGCCAGCAGTAGTCCCAGAATCTATGGCTACACCTTC. Translated, it gives CASSSPRIYGYTF.

The chain is built from TRBV5-1 and TRBJ1-4, with D maybe TRBD1 (5 bases). This CDR3 has 15 amino acids. The germline gives CDR1 SGHRS, CDR2 YFSETQ. Trimming stripped 0 bases from V and 5 bases from J, with 11 bases between. The CDR3 reads CASSLEGQGNEKLFF. In DNA form, the CDR3 reads TGCGCCAGCAGCTTGGAGGGGCAGGGAAATGAAAAACTGTTTTTT.

The chain is built from TRBV3-1 (or the pseudogene TRBV3-2) and TRBJ1-1; D call uncertain. V gave up 4 bases and J gave up 4 bases, with 13 bases separating them. Germline lookup yields CDR1 LGHDT and CDR2 YNNKEL (reference sequence). The CDR3 is 14 amino acids. CDR3 in amino acids: CASSRITSGTEAFF. For the CDR3, the DNA is TGTGCCAGCAGCCGTATCACTTCGGGCACTGAAGCTTTCTTT.

The chain carries TRBV7-3 and TRBJ2-1, with D maybe TRBD2 (6 bases). The germline V gene has CDR1 SGHTA and CDR2 FQGTGA. This CDR3 comprises 15 residues. V was cut by 5 bases and J by 5 bases, with 16 bases left in between. The CDR3 sequence is CASSAPSSSDNEQFF. The CDR3 DNA sequence: TGTGCCAGCAGCGCACCATCATCTAGCGACAATGAGCAGTTCTTC.

This chain joins TRBV5-5 and TRBJ1-2; D not certain. Germline CDR1 is SGHKS and CDR2 is YYEKEE (reference sequence). V lost 4 bases and J lost 3, with 13 bases in between. The CDR3 contains 14 residues. The CDR3 sequence is CASSTRQAYYGYTF. DNA of the CDR3: TGTGCCAGCAGCACCCGGCAGGCCTACTATGGCTACACCTTC. Full variable domain (remainder filled in from reference TRBV5-5 and TRBJ1-2): DAGVTQSPTHLIKTRGQQVTLRCSPISGHKSVSWYQQVLGQGPQFIFQYYEKEERGRGNFPDRFSARQFPNYSSELNVNALLLGDSALYLCASSTRQAYYGYTFGSGTRLTVV.

The V gene is TRBV6-5, the J gene TRBJ2-1; tentative D call: TRBD2 (5 bases). Trimming took off 8 bases at V and 6 bases at J, with 17 bases between the two ends. This CDR3 comprises 14 residues. Germline values: CDR1 MNHEY, CDR2 SVGAGI. The CDR3 DNA is TGTGCCAGCGTTAAGGACTTGAAACTCAATGAGCAGTTCTTC. Its translation is CASVKDLKLNEQFF.

The table lists this clone with a count of one. The rearrangement uses TRBV3-1 (or the pseudogene TRBV3-2) and TRBJ1-2, with unresolved D. Germline V gene data show CDR1 as LGHDT and CDR2 as YNNKEL (reference sequence). CDR3 length: 14 residues. With 0 bases removed from V and 8 bases from J, the gap between germline ends came to 13 bases. DNA for the CDR3: TGTGCCAGCAGCCAAGAGTTGCGATACAGCGGCTACACCTTC. It is translated as CASSQELRYSGYTF.

This clone was found a few times. The V call is TRBV6-5, the J call TRBJ1-2, with 9 bases that match TRBD1. CDR1 and CDR2 (germline): MNHEY, SVGAGI. V was pared by 0 bases and J by 8 bases, with 7 bases of the junction left unmatched. This CDR3 contains 15 residues. The CDR3 DNA reads TGTGCCAGCAGTTACTCGTACGGGACAGGGTCCGGCTACACCTTC. It codes for CASSYSYGTGSGYTF.

The rearrangement uses TRBV3-1 (or the pseudogene TRBV3-2) and TRBJ1-1; 9 bases are shared with TRBD1. The CDR3 is 15 amino acids. Germline CDR1 is LGHDT and CDR2 is YNNKEL (reference sequence). V dropped 1 base and J dropped 4; count of bases not matched to a gene: 4. CDR3 sequence: CASSQVQGAVTEAFF. CDR3 DNA sequence: TGTGCCAGCAGCCAAGTACAGGGGGCTGTCACTGAAGCTTTCTTT.

The chain couples TRBV29-1 to TRBJ1-2; 7 nucleotides line up with TRBD1. CDR1 SQVTM and CDR2 ANQGSEA come from the germline V gene. V lost 6 bases to trimming and J lost 0 bases; unmatched junction nucleotides: 7. The CDR3 has 14 amino acids. The CDR3 spells CSVNRDRANYGYTF. CDR3 bases: TGCAGCGTGAACCGGGACAGAGCTAACTATGGCTACACCTTC.

The genes are TRBV9 and TRBJ1-6; a weak D match, TRBD1 (6 bases). This CDR3 has 16 amino acids. Trimming took 1 base from V and 7 from J, leaving 15 bases between them. CDR1 and CDR2 (germline): SGDLS, YYNGEE. The CDR3 protein is CASSVKGEGLNSPLHF. The CDR3 DNA reads TGTGCCAGCAGCGTAAAGGGGGAAGGCCTCAATTCACCCCTCCACTTT. Full variable domain (remainder filled in from reference TRBV9 and TRBJ1-6): DSGVTQTPKHLITATGQRVTLRCSPRSGDLSVYWYQQSLDQGLQFLIQYYNGEERAKGNILERFSAQQFPDLHSELNLSSLELGDSALYFCASSVKGEGLNSPLHFGNGTRLTVT.

A note on this clone: Different DNA sequences within this sample yield the same CDR3. This CDR3 is CASSFRGTGELFF. The CDR3 nucleotides are TGTGCCAGCAGCTTTCGGGGGACCGGGGAGCTGTTTTTT. This chain uses TRBV5-6 with TRBJ2-2; D possibly corresponds to TRBD2 (6 bases). The germline V gene has CDR1 SGHDT and CDR2 YYEEEE. V lost 2 bases to trimming and J lost 5 bases, with 7 bases between them. There are 13 residues in the CDR3.

The gene calls are TRBV7-2 and TRBJ2-7; 9 bases align to TRBD2. CDR1 is SGHTA and CDR2 is FQGNSA in the germline V gene. The CDR3 loop spans 13 amino acids. With V trimmed by 1 base and J by 12 bases, 7 bases remained unmatched. The CDR3 DNA is TGTGCCAGCAGCTTAGAATGGCGGGGGGGGACGTACTTC. Its translation is CASSLEWRGGTYF.

The chain is built from TRBV2 and TRBJ2-7, with 10 bases lining up with TRBD2. CDR1 and CDR2 (germline): SNHLY, FYNNEI. The junction had 1 base not matched to a gene; V was cut back by 4 bases and J by 4 bases. This CDR3 contains 13 residues. CDR3 nucleotide sequence: TGTGCCAGCAGTGGGACTAGCGGTTACGAGCAGTACTTC. Its translation: CASSGTSGYEQYF.

The CDR3 DNA reads TGTGCCAGCAGCCAAGTTAGCGGGGGACTCTCCTACGAGCAGTACTTC. Residues: CASSQVSGGLSYEQYF. The V call is TRBV4-2, the J call TRBJ2-7; TRBD2 aligns across 9 bases. Trimming took 1 base from V and 0 from J; bases not matched to a gene: 4. The CDR3 contains 16 residues. The germline V gene has CDR1 LGHNA and CDR2 YNFKEQ.

This rearrangement joins TRBV29-1 to TRBJ1-1, with a tentative D call TRBD1 (6 bases). V dropped 1 base and J dropped 1 base, with 7 bases sitting between them. This CDR3 comprises 13 residues. Germline V CDR1 and CDR2: SQVTM, ANQGSEA. The CDR3 DNA reads as TGCAGCGTTGAAGTGGGACAGAACACTGAAGCTTTCTTT. Translated: CSVEVGQNTEAFF. Complete variable domain (other parts from reference TRBV29-1 and TRBJ1-1): SAVISQKPSRDICQRGTSLTIQCQVDSQVTMMFWYRQQPGQSLTLIATANQGSEATYESGFVIDKFPISRPNLTFSTLTVSNMSPEDSSIYLCSVEVGQNTEAFFGQGTRLTVV.

This clone was seen once. This chain uses TRBV11-3 with TRBJ2-3, with TRBD2 matching 11 bases. The CDR3 is 17 residues long. After removal of 1 base from V and 7 bases from J, the junction contained 10 bases not matched to a gene. The germline V gene encodes CDR1 SGHNT and CDR2 YENEEA. DNA for the CDR3: TGTGCCAGCAGCTTAGTATCTAGCGGGGGGAGTAGGAATACGCAGTATTTT. It codes for CASSLVSSGGSRNTQYF.

The rearrangement links TRBV12-3 or TRBV12-4 to TRBJ2-7; the D is unclear. V lost 3 bases and J 4 bases, leaving 10 bases between the germline ends. The CDR3 totals 13 residues. The CDR3 DNA reads TGTGCCAGCAGTTTCGTTACAGCATACGAGCAGTACTTC. It specifies CASSFVTAYEQYF.

This rearrangement joins TRBV25-1 to TRBJ2-3; the match to TRBD2 covers 8 bases. Trimming removed 4 bases from V and 4 bases from J; junction bases left unmatched: 7. The CDR3 length is 15 residues. Germline CDR1 reads MGHDK; CDR2 reads SYGVNS. The CDR3 DNA follows: TGTGCCAGCAGTGGACCGGGGGGGCGGGCAGATACGCAGTATTTT. This sequence encodes CASSGPGGRADTQYF.

Points on this clone: In the same sample, other DNA sequences code for this CDR3. This sequence joins TRBV11-2 and TRBJ1-1; 7 bases are a match to TRBD1. There are 14 residues in the CDR3. The germline V gene encodes CDR1 SGHAT and CDR2 FQNNGV. V was clipped by 1 base and J by 2 bases; unmatched bases: 1. CDR3: CASSLGQGNTEAFF. CDR3 coding DNA: TGTGCCAGCAGCTTAGGACAGGGAAACACTGAAGCTTTCTTT.

This clone was counted once. This chain joins TRBV7-8 and TRBJ1-3; the D gene is possibly TRBD1 (5 bases). Looked up from germline, CDR1 is SGHVS and CDR2 is FQNEAQ. Trimming stripped 1 base from V and 4 bases from J, with 17 bases between. The CDR3 is 17 amino acids. The CDR3 sequence: CASSLVSDSRGGNTIYF. Here the CDR3 DNA reads TGTGCCAGCAGCTTAGTTTCTGACAGCCGGGGGGGAAACACCATATATTTT.

The rearrangement uses TRBV19 and TRBJ1-1; tentative D call: TRBD1 (6 bases). This CDR3 is built from 17 residues. Germline V gene sequence: CDR1 LNHDA, CDR2 SQIVND (reference sequence). V was trimmed by 7 bases and J by 0 bases, leaving 21 bases between them. The CDR3 nucleotides are TGTGCCAGTACCCTGACAGGCTCGGGGGGTATGAACACTGAAGCTTTCTTT. Residues: CASTLTGSGGMNTEAFF. Complete variable domain (other parts from reference TRBV19 and TRBJ1-1): DGGITQSPKYLFRKEGQNVTLSCEQNLNHDAMYWYRQDPGQGLRLIYYSQIVNDFQKGDIAEGYSVSREKKESFPLTVTSAQKNPTAFYLCASTLTGSGGMNTEAFFGQGTRLTVV.

This chain connects TRBV5-4 to TRBJ1-1, with D maybe TRBD1 (6 bases). Trimming stripped 2 bases from V and 6 bases from J, with 17 bases between. Germline CDR1 reads SGHNT; CDR2 reads YYREEE (reference sequence). The CDR3 length is 15 residues. The CDR3 coding sequence is TGTGCCAGCAGCTTCCCCAGGGGAGAGGGCTCTGAAGCTTTCTTT. Translation: CASSFPRGEGSEAFF. Drawing the rest from reference TRBV5-4 and TRBJ1-1, the complete variable domain is ETGVTQSPTHLIKTRGQQVTLRCSSQSGHNTVSWYQQALGQGPQFIFQYYREEENGRGNFPPRFSGLQFPNYSSELNVNALELDDSALYLCASSFPRGEGSEAFFGQGTRLTVV.

The rearrangement uses TRBV5-1 and TRBJ1-1; 9 bases agree with TRBD1. Losses at the gene ends were 6 bases for V and 4 bases for J; bases not matched to a gene: 4. CDR1 is SGHRS, CDR2 YFSETQ, per germline. This CDR3 is built from 13 residues. CDR3 sequence (DNA): TGCGCCAGCACCGAGACAGGGGGCACTGAAGCTTTCTTT. As protein: CASTETGGTEAFF.

This chain uses TRBV25-1 with TRBJ1-5; tentatively, D is TRBD1 (6 bases). Trimming shortened V by 0 bases and J by 2 bases, and 11 bases separated the two germline ends. The germline V gene has CDR1 MGHDK and CDR2 SYGVNS. There are 16 residues in the CDR3. Here the CDR3 DNA reads TGTGCCAGCAGTGAATATACGGGGGGCGGCAATCAGCCCCAGCATTTT. Its protein is CASSEYTGGGNQPQHF.